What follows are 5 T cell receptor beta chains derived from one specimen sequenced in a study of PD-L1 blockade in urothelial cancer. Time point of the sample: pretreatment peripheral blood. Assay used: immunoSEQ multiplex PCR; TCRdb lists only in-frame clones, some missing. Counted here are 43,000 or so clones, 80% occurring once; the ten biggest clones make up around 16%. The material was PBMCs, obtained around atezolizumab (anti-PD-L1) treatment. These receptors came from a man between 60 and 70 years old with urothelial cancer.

CDR3 sequence: CASSYRSSYEQYF. CDR3 DNA: TGTGCCAGCAGTTACCGGAGCTCCTACGAGCAGTACTTC. The chain has TRBV6-5 and TRBJ2-7; D is unresolved. The CDR3 is 13 amino acids. V was clipped by 2 bases and J by 0 bases, with 5 bases between them. Germline values: CDR1 MNHEY, CDR2 SVGAGI.

The CDR3 coding sequence is TGTGCCAGCAGTTTATCCCTACTGAACACTGAAGCTTTCTTT. This encodes CASSLSLLNTEAFF. The chain employs TRBV27 and TRBJ1-1; D gene unclear. CDR3 length: 14 amino acids. The V and J ends lost 0 bases and 0 bases respectively, with 5 bases between them. The germline gives CDR1 MNHEY, CDR2 SMNVEV (reference sequence).

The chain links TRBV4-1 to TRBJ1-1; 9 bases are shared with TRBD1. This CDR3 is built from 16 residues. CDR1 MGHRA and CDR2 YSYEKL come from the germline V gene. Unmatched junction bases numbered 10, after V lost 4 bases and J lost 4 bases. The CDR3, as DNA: TGCGCCAGCAGCCGGTCACAGGGGGCAGGCATCACTGAAGCTTTCTTT. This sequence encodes CASSRSQGAGITEAFF.

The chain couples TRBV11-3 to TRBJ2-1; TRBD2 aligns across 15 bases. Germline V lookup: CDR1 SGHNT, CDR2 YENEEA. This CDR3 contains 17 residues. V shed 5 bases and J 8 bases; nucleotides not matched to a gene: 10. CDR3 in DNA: TGTGCCAGCAGCCCGTCTCGGGGACTAGCGGGGGGTTATGAGCAGTTCTTC. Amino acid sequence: CASSPSRGLAGGYEQFF.

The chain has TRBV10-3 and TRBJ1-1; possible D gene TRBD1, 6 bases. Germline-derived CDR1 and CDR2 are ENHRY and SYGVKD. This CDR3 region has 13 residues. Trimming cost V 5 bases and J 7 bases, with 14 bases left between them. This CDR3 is CAISPGTRNEAFF. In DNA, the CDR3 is TGTGCCATCAGTCCCGGGACACGCAATGAAGCTTTCTTT.